This entry concerns a single T cell receptor (beta chain). These data are taken from a study of T cell changes during pregnancy in multiple sclerosis. The repertoire was sequenced with immunoSEQ multiplex PCR; TCRdb's copy has only in-frame clones and lacks some. The data hold under 65,000 clones, with over 90% observed a single time. In germline, CDR1 is SGHAT, CDR2 FQNNGV. V gave up 5 bases and J gave up 4 bases; unmatched junction bases: 12. CDR3 length equals 16 residues. V gene TRBV11-2 combines with J gene TRBJ2-3, with TRBD2 matching over 7 bases. The TCR originated in a female donor in good health, enrolled as a control in a pregnancy study. Sequencing was performed on CD4+ T cells from peripheral blood mononuclear cells, taken after pregnancy. The CDR3 region has the DNA TGTGCCAGCAGCCGTCGGGGAGGGGATAGGGCAGATACGCAGTATTTT. Translated, it gives CASSRRGGDRADTQYF.